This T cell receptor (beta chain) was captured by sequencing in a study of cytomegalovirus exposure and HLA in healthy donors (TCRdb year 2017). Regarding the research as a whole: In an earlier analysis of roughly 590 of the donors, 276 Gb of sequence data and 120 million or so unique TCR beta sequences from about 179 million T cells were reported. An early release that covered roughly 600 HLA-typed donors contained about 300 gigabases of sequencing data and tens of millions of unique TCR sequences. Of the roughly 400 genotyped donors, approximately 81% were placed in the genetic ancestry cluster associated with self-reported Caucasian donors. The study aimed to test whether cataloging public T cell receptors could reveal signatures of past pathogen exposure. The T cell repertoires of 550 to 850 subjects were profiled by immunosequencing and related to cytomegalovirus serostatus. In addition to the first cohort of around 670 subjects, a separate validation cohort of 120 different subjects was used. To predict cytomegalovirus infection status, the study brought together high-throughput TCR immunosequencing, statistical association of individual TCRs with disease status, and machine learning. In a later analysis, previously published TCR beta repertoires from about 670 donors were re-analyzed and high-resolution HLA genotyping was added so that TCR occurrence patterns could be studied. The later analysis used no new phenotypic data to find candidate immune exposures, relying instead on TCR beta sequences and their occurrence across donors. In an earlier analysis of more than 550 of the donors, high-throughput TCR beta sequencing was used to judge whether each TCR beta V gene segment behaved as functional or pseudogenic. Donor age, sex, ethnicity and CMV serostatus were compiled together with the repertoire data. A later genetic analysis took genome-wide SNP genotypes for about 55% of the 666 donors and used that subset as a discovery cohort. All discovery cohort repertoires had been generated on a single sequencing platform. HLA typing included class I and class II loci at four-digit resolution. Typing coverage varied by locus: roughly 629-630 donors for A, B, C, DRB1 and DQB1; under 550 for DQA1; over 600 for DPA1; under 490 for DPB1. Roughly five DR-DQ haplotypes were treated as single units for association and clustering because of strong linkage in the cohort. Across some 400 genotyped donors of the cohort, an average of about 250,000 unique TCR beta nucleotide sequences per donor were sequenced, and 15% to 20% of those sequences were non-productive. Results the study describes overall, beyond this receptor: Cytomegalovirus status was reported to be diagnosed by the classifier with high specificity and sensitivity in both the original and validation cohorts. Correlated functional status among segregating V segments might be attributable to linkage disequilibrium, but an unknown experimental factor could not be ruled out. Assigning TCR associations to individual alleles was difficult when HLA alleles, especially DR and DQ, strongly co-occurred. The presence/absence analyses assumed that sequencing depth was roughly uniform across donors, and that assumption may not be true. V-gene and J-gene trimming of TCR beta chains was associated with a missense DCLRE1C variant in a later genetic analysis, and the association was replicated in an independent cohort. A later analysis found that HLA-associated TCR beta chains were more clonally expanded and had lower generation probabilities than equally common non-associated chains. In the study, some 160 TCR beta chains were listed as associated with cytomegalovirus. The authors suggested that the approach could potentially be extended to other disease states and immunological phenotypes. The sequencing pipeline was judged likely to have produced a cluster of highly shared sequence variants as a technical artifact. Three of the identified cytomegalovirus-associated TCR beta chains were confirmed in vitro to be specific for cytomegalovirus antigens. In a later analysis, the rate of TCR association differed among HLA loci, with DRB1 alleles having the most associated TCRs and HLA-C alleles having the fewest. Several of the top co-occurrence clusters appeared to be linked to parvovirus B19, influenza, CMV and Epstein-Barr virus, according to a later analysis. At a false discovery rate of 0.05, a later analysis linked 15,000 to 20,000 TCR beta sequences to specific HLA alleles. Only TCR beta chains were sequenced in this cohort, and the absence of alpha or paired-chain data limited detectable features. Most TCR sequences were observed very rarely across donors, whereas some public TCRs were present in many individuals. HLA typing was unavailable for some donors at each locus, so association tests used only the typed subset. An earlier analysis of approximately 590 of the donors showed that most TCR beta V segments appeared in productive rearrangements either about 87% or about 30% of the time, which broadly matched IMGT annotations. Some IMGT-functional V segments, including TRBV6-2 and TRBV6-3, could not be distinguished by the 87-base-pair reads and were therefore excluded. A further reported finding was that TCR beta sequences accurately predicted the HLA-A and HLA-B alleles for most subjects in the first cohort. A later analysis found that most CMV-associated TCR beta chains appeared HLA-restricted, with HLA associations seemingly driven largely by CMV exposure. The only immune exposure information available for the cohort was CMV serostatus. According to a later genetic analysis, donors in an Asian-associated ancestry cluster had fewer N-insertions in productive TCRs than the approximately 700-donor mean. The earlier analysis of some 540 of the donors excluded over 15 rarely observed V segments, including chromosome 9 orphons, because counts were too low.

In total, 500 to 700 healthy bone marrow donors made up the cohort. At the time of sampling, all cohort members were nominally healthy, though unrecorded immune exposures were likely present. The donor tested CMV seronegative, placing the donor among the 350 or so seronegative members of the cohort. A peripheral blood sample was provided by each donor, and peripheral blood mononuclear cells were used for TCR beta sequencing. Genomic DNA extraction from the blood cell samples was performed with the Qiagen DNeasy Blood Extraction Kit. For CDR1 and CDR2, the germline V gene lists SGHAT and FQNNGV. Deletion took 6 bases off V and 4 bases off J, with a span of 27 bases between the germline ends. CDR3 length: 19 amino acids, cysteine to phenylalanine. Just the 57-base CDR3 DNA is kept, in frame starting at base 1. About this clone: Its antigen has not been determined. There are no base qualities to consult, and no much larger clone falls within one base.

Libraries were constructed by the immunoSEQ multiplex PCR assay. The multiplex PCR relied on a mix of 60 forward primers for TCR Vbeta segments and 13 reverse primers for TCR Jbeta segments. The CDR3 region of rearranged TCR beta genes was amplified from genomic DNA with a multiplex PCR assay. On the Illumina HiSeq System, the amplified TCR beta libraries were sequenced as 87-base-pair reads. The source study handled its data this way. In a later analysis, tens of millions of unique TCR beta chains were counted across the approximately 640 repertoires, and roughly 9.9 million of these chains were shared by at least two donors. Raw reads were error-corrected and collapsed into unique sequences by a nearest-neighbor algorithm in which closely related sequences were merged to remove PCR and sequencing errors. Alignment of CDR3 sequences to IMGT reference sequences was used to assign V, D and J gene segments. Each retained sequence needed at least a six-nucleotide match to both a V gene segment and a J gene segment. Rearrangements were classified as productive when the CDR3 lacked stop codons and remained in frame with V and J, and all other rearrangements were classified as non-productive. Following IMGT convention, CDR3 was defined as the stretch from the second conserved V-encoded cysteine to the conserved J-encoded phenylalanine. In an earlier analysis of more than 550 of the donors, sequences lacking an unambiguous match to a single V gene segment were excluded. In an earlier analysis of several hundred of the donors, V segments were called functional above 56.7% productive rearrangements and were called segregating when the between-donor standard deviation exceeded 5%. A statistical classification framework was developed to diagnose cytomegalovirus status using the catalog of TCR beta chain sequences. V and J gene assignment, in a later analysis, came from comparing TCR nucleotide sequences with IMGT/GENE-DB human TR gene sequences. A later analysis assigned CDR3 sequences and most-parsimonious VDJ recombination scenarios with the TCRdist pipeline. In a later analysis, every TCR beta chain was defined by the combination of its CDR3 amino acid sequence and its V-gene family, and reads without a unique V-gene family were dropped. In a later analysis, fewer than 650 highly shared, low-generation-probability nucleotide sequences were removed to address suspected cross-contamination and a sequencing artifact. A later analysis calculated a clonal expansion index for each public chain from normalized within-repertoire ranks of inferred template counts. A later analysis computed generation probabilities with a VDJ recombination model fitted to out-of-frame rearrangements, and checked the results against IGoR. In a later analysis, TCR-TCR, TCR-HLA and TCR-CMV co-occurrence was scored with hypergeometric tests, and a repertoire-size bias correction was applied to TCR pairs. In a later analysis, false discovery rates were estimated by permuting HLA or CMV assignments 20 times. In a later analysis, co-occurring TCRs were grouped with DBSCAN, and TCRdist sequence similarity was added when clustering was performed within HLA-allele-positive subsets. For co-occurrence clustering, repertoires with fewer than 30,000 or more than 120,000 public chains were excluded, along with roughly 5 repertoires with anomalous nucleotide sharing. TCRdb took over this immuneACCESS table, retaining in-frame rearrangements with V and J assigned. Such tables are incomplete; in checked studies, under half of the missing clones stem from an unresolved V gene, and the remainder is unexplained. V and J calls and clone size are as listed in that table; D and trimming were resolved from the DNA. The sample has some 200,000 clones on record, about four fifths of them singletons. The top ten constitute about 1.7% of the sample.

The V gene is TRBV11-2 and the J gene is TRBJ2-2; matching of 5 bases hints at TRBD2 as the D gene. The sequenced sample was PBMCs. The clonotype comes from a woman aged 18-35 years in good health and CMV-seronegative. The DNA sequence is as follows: TGTGCCAGCAGTCGGGGTGCCGGATCCGAAGGGTTCCGCACCGGGGAGCTGTTTTTT. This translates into CASSRGAGSEGFRTGELFF.